The 32 T cell receptor beta chains below were found in one sample sequenced in a study of vaccination effects on CD4 cells after COVID-19. Isolating CD4+ T cells followed about 11 days of culture. Either the BNT162b2 or mRNA-1273 vaccine was given to participants in two doses. Data came from immunoSEQ multiplex PCR; TCRdb stores just in-frame clones and leaves some out. The sample lists about 73,000 clones, around 67% occurring once. For these receptors, no antigen is known. The specimen was CD4+ T cells from PBMCs cultured without peptide, collected after COVID-19 vaccination. The receptors were gathered from a human donor who received a COVID-19 vaccine.

This clone has a handful of counts. J is TRBJ1-5 and V is TRBV3-1 (or the pseudogene TRBV3-2); D might be TRBD1 (5 bases). Trimming pared 1 base from V and 7 bases from J, leaving 29 bases between. The CDR3 contains 20 residues. The germline CDR1 and CDR2 sequences are LGHDT and YNNKEL (reference sequence). This CDR3 reads CASSQVPPNRLGDTRQPQHF. CDR3 DNA: TGTGCCAGCAGCCAAGTCCCCCCCAACAGGTTGGGGGATACGCGGCAGCCCCAGCATTTT.

The chain employs TRBV19 and TRBJ2-1; perhaps TRBD2 as D (5 bases). Trimming pared 1 base from V and 2 bases from J, leaving 9 bases between. CDR1 and CDR2 (germline): LNHDA, SQIVND (reference sequence). There are 15 residues in the CDR3. CDR3 DNA sequence: TGTGCCAGTAGTATAGCCGGGGTCCCCTACAATGAGCAGTTCTTC. Translating gives CASSIAGVPYNEQFF.

The gene calls are TRBV14 and TRBJ1-2; no definite D call. V was shortened by 1 base and J by 5 bases, with 8 bases between the two germline ends. Germline V lookup: CDR1 SGHDN, CDR2 FVKESK. This CDR3 has 13 amino acids. The CDR3 spells CASSQGLDYGYTF. The CDR3 nucleotides are TGTGCCAGCAGCCAAGGCCTCGATTATGGCTACACCTTC.

This clone was seen a handful of times. The V gene is TRBV5-1, the J gene TRBJ2-1, with D maybe TRBD2 (5 bases). Germline V lookup: CDR1 SGHRS, CDR2 YFSETQ. CDR3 size: 15 residues. The V end was cut by 0 bases, the J end by 1 base, with 8 bases between. The CDR3 sequence is CASSLDPGSYNEQFF. DNA of the CDR3: TGCGCCAGCAGCTTGGATCCGGGGTCCTACAATGAGCAGTTCTTC.

The rearrangement joins TRBV3-1 (or the pseudogene TRBV3-2) to TRBJ2-7; D gene uncertain. Trimming took 7 bases from V and 7 from J, leaving 17 bases between them. CDR3 size: 13 residues. CDR1 LGHDT and CDR2 YNNKEL come from the germline V gene (reference sequence). The CDR3 here is CASIRLAYEEQYV. In nucleotides, the CDR3 is TGTGCCAGCATCCGACTCGCGTACGAGGAGCAGTACGTC.

The chain links TRBV19 to TRBJ1-1, with 8 bases that match TRBD1. This CDR3 has 14 residues. J lost 4 bases, V lost 5 bases, and 6 bases had no gene match. Germline V lookup: CDR1 LNHDA, CDR2 SQIVND (reference sequence). This CDR3 is CASSYQGAVTEAFF. The DNA of the CDR3 is TGTGCCAGTAGTTATCAGGGGGCAGTCACTGAAGCTTTCTTT.

V and J are TRBV6-5 and TRBJ2-5; D remains unclear. This CDR3 contains 15 residues. The germline V gene has CDR1 MNHEY and CDR2 SVGAGI. V lost 6 bases and J lost 4, with 18 bases in between. For the CDR3, the DNA is TGTGCCAGCAGGGATCGCCCGCTAATGCGAGAGACCCAGTACTTC. Translation gives CASRDRPLMRETQYF.

The chain recombines TRBV7-2 with TRBJ2-4, with 7 bases fitting TRBD1. After removal of 1 base from V and 9 bases from J, the junction contained 6 bases not matched to a gene. CDR1 and CDR2 from the germline V gene are SGHTA and FQGNSA. This CDR3 comprises 14 residues. The CDR3 bases are TGTGCCAGCAGCTTAGGGGACAGAAAGGGCATTCAGTACTTC. Encoded protein: CASSLGDRKGIQYF.

Regarding this clone: This sample also contains other DNA sequences that code for the same CDR3. The chain employs TRBV5-8 and TRBJ1-1, with a tentative D call TRBD1 (5 bases). This CDR3 is built from 11 residues. Trimming stripped 7 bases from V and 5 bases from J, with 9 bases between. Germline V gene sequence: CDR1 SGHTS, CDR2 YDEGEE. The CDR3 protein is CASPGGTEAFF. The CDR3 DNA reads as TGTGCCAGCCCGGGGGGGACTGAAGCTTTCTTT.

This clone turned up a few times. This chain connects TRBV6-5 to TRBJ1-5; no reliable D call. Germline V gene lookup returns CDR1 MNHEY and CDR2 SVGAGI. V was trimmed by 2 bases and J by 3 bases, leaving 8 bases between them. The CDR3 is 14 amino acids. CDR3 in amino acids: CASSYGGDNQPQHF. CDR3 nucleotides: TGTGCCAGCAGTTACGGCGGGGACAATCAGCCCCAGCATTTT.

This clone was seen a handful of times. The genes are TRBV6-2 or TRBV6-3 and TRBJ1-4; possibly TRBD1 for D (6 bases). Trimming removed 2 bases from V and 4 bases from J, with 8 bases in between. The germline gives CDR1 MNHEY, CDR2 SVGEGT. CDR3 length: 14 amino acids. The CDR3 protein is CASSYRDNNEKLFF. As DNA, the CDR3 is TGTGCCAGCAGTTACCGGGACAATAATGAAAAACTGTTTTTT.

The chain combines TRBV4-2 with TRBJ2-2, with D possibly being TRBD2 (5 bases). Germline CDR1 LGHNA, CDR2 YNFKEQ. Trimming took off 0 bases at V and 1 base at J, with 9 bases between the two ends. The CDR3 extends over 16 amino acids. CDR3 in DNA: TGTGCCAGCAGCCAAGAAAGAACTAGGAACACCGGGGAGCTGTTTTTT. Translated, it gives CASSQERTRNTGELFF.

The chain employs TRBV5-1 and TRBJ1-1; 9 bases align to TRBD1. CDR3 length: 14 residues. After removal of 4 bases from V and 5 bases from J, the junction contained 6 bases not matched to a gene. Per the germline V gene, CDR1 is SGHRS and CDR2 is YFSETQ. The CDR3: CASSRDRVGTEAFF. The CDR3 nucleotides are TGCGCCAGCAGCCGGGACAGGGTGGGGACTGAAGCTTTCTTT.

J is TRBJ1-5 and V is TRBV18, with 10 nucleotides matching TRBD1. The CDR3 sequence is 15 residues long. Trimming took 6 bases from V and 3 from J; bases not matched to a gene: 5. The germline gives CDR1 KGHSH, CDR2 LQKENI. The CDR3: CASSSDRGYNQPQHF. The CDR3 bases are TGTGCCAGCTCGTCGGACAGGGGGTACAATCAGCCCCAGCATTTT.

In DNA, the CDR3 is TGTGCCAGCTCACCACTTCAGGGGGTATCCTACAATGAGCAGTTCTTC. Encoded protein: CASSPLQGVSYNEQFF. The chain carries TRBV18 and TRBJ2-1, with 7 bases aligning to TRBD1. The junction had 4 bases not matched to a gene; V was cut back by 1 base and J by 1 base. The germline V gene encodes CDR1 KGHSH and CDR2 LQKENI. The CDR3 is 16 amino acids.

The J gene is TRBJ1-1, the V gene TRBV5-5; D is unclear. Trimming removed 2 bases at V and 5 bases at J, with 10 bases between. In germline, CDR1 is SGHKS, CDR2 YYEKEE (reference sequence). The CDR3 has 13 amino acids. DNA of the CDR3: TGTGCCAGCAGCTTTTCGGGGATGACTGAAGCTTTCTTT. Translating gives CASSFSGMTEAFF.

A few counts support this clone. The rearrangement links TRBV2 to TRBJ1-2; D is unclear. V lost 6 bases and J lost 5, with 7 bases in between. The CDR3 covers 11 residues. CDR1 is SNHLY, CDR2 FYNNEI, per germline. CDR3 DNA: TGTGCCAGCAGCCCCTTTTATGGCTACACCTTC. Protein: CASSPFYGYTF.

The chain couples TRBV6-5 to TRBJ1-4; D gene unclear. With 6 bases removed from V and 8 bases from J, the gap between germline ends came to 10 bases. Germline V gene sequence: CDR1 MNHEY, CDR2 SVGAGI. The CDR3 loop spans 12 amino acids. The CDR3 DNA reads as TGTGCCAGCAGGGTGCGGAACGAAAAACTGTTTTTT. Its translation is CASRVRNEKLFF.

This chain connects TRBV6-5 to TRBJ1-1; the match to TRBD1 covers 8 bases. The V gene's germline CDR1 is MNHEY and CDR2 SVGAGI. The CDR3 has 14 residues. V dropped 4 bases and J dropped 1; count of bases not matched to a gene: 2. CDR3 loop: CASSSGQGNTEAFF. CDR3 in DNA: TGTGCCAGCAGTTCTGGACAGGGGAACACTGAAGCTTTCTTT.

J is TRBJ2-3 and V is TRBV9, with TRBD2 matching 13 bases. Germline V gives CDR1 SGDLS, CDR2 YYNGEE. The CDR3 has 19 residues. V was pared by 1 base and J by 0 bases, with 8 bases of the junction left unmatched. This chain's CDR3 is CASSVLRTSGGTSTDTQYF. CDR3 sequence (DNA): TGTGCCAGCAGCGTATTAAGGACTAGCGGGGGTACTAGCACAGATACGCAGTATTTT.

The chain uses TRBV6-1 and TRBJ1-3; 12 nucleotides align to TRBD1. Trimming took 4 bases from V and 4 from J; bases not matched to a gene: 8. Germline CDR1 reads MNHNS; CDR2 reads SASEGT. CDR3 length: 17 amino acids. CDR3 protein: CASSAKGQGAWGNTIYF. In DNA, the CDR3 is TGTGCCAGCAGTGCAAAGGGACAGGGGGCTTGGGGAAACACCATATATTTT.

The chain links TRBV9 to TRBJ1-4; D perhaps matches TRBD1 (6 bases). V lost 3 bases to trimming and J lost 5 bases, with 14 bases between them. Looked up from germline, CDR1 is SGDLS and CDR2 is YYNGEE. The CDR3 spans 15 residues. The CDR3 bases are TGTGCCAGCAGCGGATTGGGGGGCGCGAATGAAAAACTGTTTTTT. Its protein is CASSGLGGANEKLFF.

This chain links TRBV7-9 with TRBJ1-6; D gene ambiguous. The length of the CDR3 is 14 residues. Germline V gives CDR1 SEHNR, CDR2 FQNEAQ (reference sequence). V was shortened by 5 bases and J by 5 bases, with 10 bases between the two germline ends. Written as DNA, the CDR3 is TGTGCCAGCAGCCCCACTGCGGATAATTCACCCCTCCACTTT. This codes for CASSPTADNSPLHF.

The chain uses TRBV18 and TRBJ2-3; no clear D. This CDR3 spans 12 amino acids. Between the trimmed V and J ends, which lost 5 bases and 0 bases, there was a span of 3 bases. Germline-derived CDR1 and CDR2 are KGHSH and LQKENI. In DNA form, the CDR3 reads TGTGCCAGCTCATGGAGCACAGATACGCAGTATTTT. This codes for CASSWSTDTQYF.

This chain uses TRBV28 with TRBJ1-6; D is uncertain. The germline V and J ends were trimmed by 6 bases and 5 bases, with 20 bases remaining between them. CDR1 is MDHEN and CDR2 is SYDVKM in the germline V gene. This CDR3 has 17 amino acids. For the CDR3, the DNA is TGTGCCAGCAGCCCTGGAGAGACAATAACAAATAATTCACCCCTCCACTTT. It encodes CASSPGETITNNSPLHF.

The sample holds a few counts of this clone. The V gene is TRBV15, the J gene TRBJ1-3; 7 bases fit TRBD1. V gave up 1 base and J gave up 4 bases; unmatched junction bases: 4. The CDR3 consists of 15 residues. CDR1 is LNHNV, CDR2 YYDKDF, per germline (reference sequence). DNA of the CDR3: TGTGCCACCAGCAGAGCCAGGGGGACCGGAAACACCATATATTTT. Translation: CATSRARGTGNTIYF.

The chain employs TRBV10-2 and TRBJ2-1, with D perhaps matching TRBD2 (5 bases). The V and J ends lost 6 bases and 7 bases respectively, with 22 bases between them. This CDR3 comprises 16 residues. CDR1 WSHSY and CDR2 SAAADI come from the germline V gene. The CDR3 loop reads CASRKDGLVGENEQFF. In DNA, the CDR3 is TGCGCCAGCAGGAAGGACGGGCTAGTCGGGGAGAATGAGCAGTTCTTC.

This clone was seen only a few times. The rearrangement joins TRBV6-2 or TRBV6-3 to TRBJ1-5; a possible D gene is TRBD1 (6 bases). The CDR3 covers 16 residues. CDR1 is MNHEY, CDR2 SVGEGT, per germline. Trimming cost V 0 bases and J 1 base, with 10 bases left between them. The CDR3 sequence: CASSYSGARSNQPQHF. The CDR3 bases are TGTGCCAGCAGTTACTCGGGGGCGCGAAGCAATCAGCCCCAGCATTTT.

This chain links TRBV11-2 with TRBJ2-7, with 9 bases identical to TRBD1. V was clipped by 2 bases and J by 4 bases; unmatched bases: 9. CDR1 is SGHAT, CDR2 FQNNGV, per germline. The CDR3 totals 16 residues. CDR3 region: CASSLRSRTGEYEQYV. DNA for the CDR3: TGTGCCAGCAGCTTACGTTCTAGGACAGGGGAATACGAGCAGTACGTC.

The genes are TRBV4-1 and TRBJ1-2, with 12 bases that match TRBD1. This CDR3 is 17 amino acids long. Trimming at V came to 3 bases and at J to 3 bases, leaving 8 bases not matched to a gene. Germline CDR1 reads MGHRA; CDR2 reads YSYEKL. The CDR3 reads CASSQGQGASDDYGYTF. The CDR3 DNA follows: TGCGCCAGCAGCCAGGGACAGGGGGCATCAGACGACTATGGCTACACCTTC.

The chain uses TRBV19 and TRBJ1-5; D is unresolved. The CDR3 sequence is 12 residues long. Germline CDR1 and CDR2: LNHDA and SQIVND (reference sequence). V lost 4 bases to trimming and J lost 5 bases, with 6 bases between them. CDR3 in amino acids: CASSSLDQPQHF. DNA for the CDR3: TGTGCCAGTAGTAGCCTGGATCAGCCCCAGCATTTT.

The chain recombines TRBV5-1 with TRBJ1-2; D gene ambiguous. Germline CDR1 reads SGHRS; CDR2 reads YFSETQ. There are 15 residues in the CDR3. V was trimmed by 0 bases and J by 4 bases, leaving 13 bases between them. Here the CDR3 reads CASSLDGLRGYGYTF. For the CDR3, the DNA is TGCGCCAGCAGCTTGGACGGCTTGCGGGGCTATGGCTACACCTTC.